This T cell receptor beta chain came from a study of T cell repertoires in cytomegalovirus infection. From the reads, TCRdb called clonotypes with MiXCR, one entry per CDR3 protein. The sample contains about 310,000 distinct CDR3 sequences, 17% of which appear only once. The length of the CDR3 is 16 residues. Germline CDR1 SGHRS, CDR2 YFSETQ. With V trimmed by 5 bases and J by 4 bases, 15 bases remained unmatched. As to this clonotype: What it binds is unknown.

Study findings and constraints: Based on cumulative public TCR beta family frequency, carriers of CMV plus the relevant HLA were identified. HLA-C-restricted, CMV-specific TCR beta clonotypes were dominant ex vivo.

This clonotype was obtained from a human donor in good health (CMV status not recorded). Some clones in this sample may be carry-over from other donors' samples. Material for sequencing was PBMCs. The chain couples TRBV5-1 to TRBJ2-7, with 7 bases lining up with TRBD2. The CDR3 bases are TGCGCCAGCAGAATCCTAGCGGTGGTGGGAAAATACGAGCAGTACTTC. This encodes CASRILAVVGKYEQYF. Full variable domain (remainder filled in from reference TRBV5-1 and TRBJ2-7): KAGVTQTPRYLIKTRGQQVTLSCSPISGHRSVSWYQQTPGQGLQFLFEYFSETQRNKGNFPGRFSGRQFSNSRSEMNVSTLELGDSALYLCASRILAVVGKYEQYFGPGTRLTVT.